The 5 T cell receptor beta chains reported below all come from one sample, sequenced in a study of blood T cell repertoires in COVID-19. The repertoire was sequenced with immunoSEQ multiplex PCR; TCRdb's copy has only in-frame clones and lacks some. The sample has about 370,000 clones; roughly nine tenths are singletons. Material for sequencing was peripheral blood. Receptor source: a woman younger than 45 with COVID-19, enrolled during active disease.

The chain carries TRBV2 and TRBJ2-1; TRBD2 might be the D (5 bases). Germline values: CDR1 SNHLY, CDR2 FYNNEI. Between the trimmed V and J ends, which lost 8 bases and 8 bases, there was a span of 19 bases. The CDR3 consists of 14 residues. The CDR3 loop is CASPLYRGSDEQFF. The CDR3 nucleotides are TGTGCCAGCCCTCTTTATCGGGGTAGCGATGAGCAGTTCTTC. The full variable domain, in which reference TRBV2 and TRBJ2-1 provide the parts outside the CDR3, is EPEVTQTPSHQVTQMGQEVILRCVPISNHLYFYWYRQILGQKVEFLVSFYNNEISEKSEIFDDQFSVERPDGSNFTLKIRSTKLEDSAMYFCASPLYRGSDEQFFGPGTRLTVL.

The rearrangement joins TRBV25-1 to TRBJ2-7; 7 bases align to TRBD1. The CDR3 is 14 residues long. J was trimmed by 7 bases and V by 4 bases; bases with no gene match: 10. Germline CDR1 reads MGHDK; CDR2 reads SYGVNS. CDR3 bases: TGTGCCAGCAGTGCCGAGGGGGCGCGTGGAGAGCAGTACGTC. Translated: CASSAEGARGEQYV.

The V gene is TRBV29-1, the J gene TRBJ1-3; D remains unclear. Germline loops: CDR1 SQVTM, CDR2 ANQGSEA. Trimming removed 4 bases from V and 4 bases from J, with 20 bases in between. This CDR3 has 16 amino acids. CDR3 DNA: TGCAGCGTTGTCTTTGGCAGTCACCCGTCCGGAAACACCATATATTTT. This translates into CSVVFGSHPSGNTIYF.

The chain combines TRBV2 with TRBJ1-4; 7 nucleotides align to TRBD1. Per germline, CDR1 SNHLY and CDR2 FYNNEI. The J segment lost 5 bases and the V segment lost 7 bases, leaving 7 bases of the junction unmatched. The CDR3 contains 14 residues. CDR3 amino acids: CASKLTGSNEKLFF. In DNA, the CDR3 is TGTGCCAGCAAACTGACAGGGTCGAATGAAAAACTGTTTTTT. The whole variable domain, remainder taken from reference TRBV2 and TRBJ1-4, is EPEVTQTPSHQVTQMGQEVILRCVPISNHLYFYWYRQILGQKVEFLVSFYNNEISEKSEIFDDQFSVERPDGSNFTLKIRSTKLEDSAMYFCASKLTGSNEKLFFGSGTQLSVL.

In its sample, this clone was seen a few times. The chain is built from TRBV7-9 and TRBJ2-3; D gene ambiguous. Trimming cost V 5 bases and J 2 bases, with 5 bases left between them. The CDR3 is made up of 12 amino acids. CDR1 is SEHNR, CDR2 FQNEAQ, per germline (reference sequence). CDR3 residues: CASSPHTDTQYF. The DNA of the CDR3 is TGTGCCAGCAGCCCCCACACAGATACGCAGTATTTT.